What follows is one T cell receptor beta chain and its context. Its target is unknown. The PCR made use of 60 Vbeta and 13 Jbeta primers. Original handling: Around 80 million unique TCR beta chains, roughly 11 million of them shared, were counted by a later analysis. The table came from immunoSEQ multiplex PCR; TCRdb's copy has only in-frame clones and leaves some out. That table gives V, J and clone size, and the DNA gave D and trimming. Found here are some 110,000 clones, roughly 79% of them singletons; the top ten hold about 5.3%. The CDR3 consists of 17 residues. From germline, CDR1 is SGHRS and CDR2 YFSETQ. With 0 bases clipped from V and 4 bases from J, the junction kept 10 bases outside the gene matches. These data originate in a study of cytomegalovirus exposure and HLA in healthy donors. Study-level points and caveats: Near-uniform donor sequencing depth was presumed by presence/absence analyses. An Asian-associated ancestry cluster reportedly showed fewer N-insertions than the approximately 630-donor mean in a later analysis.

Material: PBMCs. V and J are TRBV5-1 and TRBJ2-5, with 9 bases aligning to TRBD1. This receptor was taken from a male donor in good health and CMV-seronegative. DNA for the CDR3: TGCGCCAGCAGCTTGGGGGACCTAGGACAGGGGCGAGAGACCCAGTACTTC. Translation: CASSLGDLGQGRETQYF. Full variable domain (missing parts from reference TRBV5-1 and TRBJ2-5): KAGVTQTPRYLIKTRGQQVTLSCSPISGHRSVSWYQQTPGQGLQFLFEYFSETQRNKGNFPGRFSGRQFSNSRSEMNVSTLELGDSALYLCASSLGDLGQGRETQYFGPGTRLLVL.